What follows describes a single T cell receptor beta chain. The antigen remains undetermined. Measured with immunoSEQ multiplex PCR; TCRdb has only the in-frame clones, and not every one. Among roughly 2.4 million clones listed, roughly 95% were seen once. The data were obtained in a study of shared clonotypes between healthy human individuals. Study findings and constraints: Sharing across several donors was seen in about 5% of naive CD4 clonotypes.

Trimming took 4 bases from V and 5 from J, leaving 20 bases between them. In germline, CDR1 is GTSNPN, CDR2 SVGIG (reference sequence). The CDR3 is made up of 15 amino acids. Naive CD45RA+ and memory CD45RA-negative subsets were split from CD4+ cells. Sequenced input: naive CD4+ T cells sorted from blood. Subset described: CD45RA+ positively selected. The sequence was obtained from a young man in good health. This chain joins TRBV30 and TRBJ1-1, with a possible D match to TRBD1 (6 bases). The CDR3 DNA sequence: TGTGCCTGGAATTATGGGGGGCCCGGGGGAACTGAAGCTTTCTTT. Translating it yields CAWNYGGPGGTEAFF.